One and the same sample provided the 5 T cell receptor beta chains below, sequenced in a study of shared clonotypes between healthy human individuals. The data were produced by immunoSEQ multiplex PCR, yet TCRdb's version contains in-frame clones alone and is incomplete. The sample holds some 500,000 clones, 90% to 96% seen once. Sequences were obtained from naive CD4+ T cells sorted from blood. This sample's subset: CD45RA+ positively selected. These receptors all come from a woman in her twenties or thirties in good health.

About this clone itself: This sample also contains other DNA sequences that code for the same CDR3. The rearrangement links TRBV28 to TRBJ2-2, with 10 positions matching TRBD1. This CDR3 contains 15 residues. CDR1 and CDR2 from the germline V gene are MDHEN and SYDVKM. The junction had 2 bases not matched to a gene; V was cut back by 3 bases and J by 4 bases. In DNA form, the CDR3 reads TGTGCCAGCAGTTTCGGGACAGGGGCCACCGGGGAGCTGTTTTTT. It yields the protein CASSFGTGATGELFF.

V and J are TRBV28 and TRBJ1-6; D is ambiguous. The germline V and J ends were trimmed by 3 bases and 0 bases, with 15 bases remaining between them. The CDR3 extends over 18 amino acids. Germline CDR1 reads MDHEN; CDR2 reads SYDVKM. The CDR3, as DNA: TGTGCCAGCAGTTTTGGTATCTTAAGCAGCTCCTATAATTCACCCCTCCACTTT. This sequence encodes CASSFGILSSSYNSPLHF.

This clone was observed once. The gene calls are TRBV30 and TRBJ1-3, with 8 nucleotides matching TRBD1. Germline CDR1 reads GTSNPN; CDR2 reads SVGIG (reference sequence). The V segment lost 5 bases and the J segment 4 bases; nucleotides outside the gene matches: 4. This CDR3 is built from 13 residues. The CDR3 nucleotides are TGTGCCTGGGACAGGGGAGACGGAAACACCATATATTTT. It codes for CAWDRGDGNTIYF.

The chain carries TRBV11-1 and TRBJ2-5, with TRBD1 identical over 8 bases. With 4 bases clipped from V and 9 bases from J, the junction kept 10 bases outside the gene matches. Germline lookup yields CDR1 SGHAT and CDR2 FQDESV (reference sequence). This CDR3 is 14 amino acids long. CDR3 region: CASSSVGQGWAQYF. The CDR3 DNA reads TGTGCCAGCAGCTCCGTCGGACAGGGCTGGGCCCAGTACTTC.

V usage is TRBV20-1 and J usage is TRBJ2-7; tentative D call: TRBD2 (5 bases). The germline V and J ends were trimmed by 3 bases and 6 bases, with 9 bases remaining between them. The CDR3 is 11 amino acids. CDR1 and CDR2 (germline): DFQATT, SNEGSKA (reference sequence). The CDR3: CSARRVGEQYF. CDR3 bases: TGCAGTGCTAGGCGGGTTGGCGAGCAGTACTTC.